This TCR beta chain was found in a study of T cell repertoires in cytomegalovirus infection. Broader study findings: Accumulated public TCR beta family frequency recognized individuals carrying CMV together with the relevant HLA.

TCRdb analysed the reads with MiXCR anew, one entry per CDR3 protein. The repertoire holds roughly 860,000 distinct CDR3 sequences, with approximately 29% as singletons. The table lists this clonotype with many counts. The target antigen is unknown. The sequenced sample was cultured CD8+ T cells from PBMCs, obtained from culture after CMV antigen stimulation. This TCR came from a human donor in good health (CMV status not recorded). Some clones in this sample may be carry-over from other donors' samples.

CDR3 sequence: CASSLLMGESTDTQYF. The DNA for the CDR3 is TGTGCCAGCAGCTTATTGATGGGGGAAAGCACAGATACGCAGTATTTT. The chain recombines TRBV7-6 with TRBJ2-3, with D perhaps TRBD1 or TRBD2 (5 bases each). The CDR3 contains 16 residues. Trimming took 2 bases from V and 0 from J, leaving 12 bases between them. Germline CDR1 reads SGHVS; CDR2 reads FNYEAQ.